This TCR beta chain comes out of a study of radiotherapy plus CTLA-4 blockade in lung cancer. On the study more broadly: Disease control was achieved by around 33% of patients, and objective responses by less than 20%.

Study conclusions and caveats: The authors reported that early blood T cell clone dynamics, with interferon-beta, best predicted response. Among blood TCR repertoires after radiotherapy plus ipilimumab, tumor-derived clones expanded.

Focal radiation and CTLA-4 blockade (ipilimumab) were tested in chemo-refractory metastatic non-small-cell lung cancer patients. This clone was recorded once. Its antigen remains unknown. Trimming took off 4 bases at V and 5 bases at J, with 14 bases between the two ends. From germline, CDR1 is LGHNA and CDR2 YSLEER. This CDR3 comprises 14 residues. Sequencing used immunoSEQ multiplex PCR; TCRdb keeps in-frame clones, though not all of them. Counted here are tens of thousands of clones, more than 75% occurring once; the ten biggest clones make up around 17%. The chain links TRBV4-3 to TRBJ2-5, with D perhaps TRBD1 (6 bases). The TCR comes from a human donor with non-small cell lung cancer that progressed on radiotherapy plus ipilimumab. The specimen comprised peripheral blood, sampled from a patient treated with radiotherapy plus ipilimumab. For the CDR3, the DNA is TGCGCCAGCAGCCCCAACCCAGGGGACGAGACCCAGTACTTC. This encodes CASSPNPGDETQYF.